The rows below give T cell receptor beta chains drawn from one sample of a study of cytomegalovirus exposure and HLA in healthy donors. The table came from immunoSEQ multiplex PCR; TCRdb's copy has only in-frame clones and leaves some out. The data show more than 95,000 clones, roughly 85% seen once. Specimen: PBMCs. These receptors all stem from a man aged 60 to 69 in good health and CMV-seropositive. Both conserved end residues are part of each CDR3. The D gene is left open where the match is weak. A clone size is listed for some rows: how often the clone was seen (once, few, many), or a class if it is expanded.

D gene	V gene	clone size	J gene	CDR3 DNA	CDR3 protein
TRBD1	TRBV6-5	NA	TRBJ2-7	TGTGCCAGCAGCCCGACAGGGAACTACGAGCAGTACTTC	CASSPTGNYEQYF
TRBD1	TRBV11-3	NA	TRBJ2-3	TGTGCCAGCAGCCGGGACAGGACGGGAGATACGCAGTATTTT	CASSRDRTGDTQYF
TRBD1	TRBV7-3	few	TRBJ1-6	TGTGCCAGCAGCCAGAGACAGGGCTCCCTCCCCCTCCACTTT	CASSQRQGSLPLHF
TRBD2	TRBV7-6	NA	TRBJ2-7	TGTGCCAGCAGCCCCGGACTAGCGGGGGGGAACCACGAGCAGTACTTC	CASSPGLAGGNHEQYF
NA	TRBV9	NA	TRBJ2-7	TGTGCCAGCAGCCTTGGGGGCCCCTACGAGCAGTACTTC	CASSLGGPYEQYF
TRBD1	TRBV11-3	once	TRBJ2-2	TGTGCCAGCAGCGCCCGGACAGGGGGCTTCGGGGAGCTGTTTTTT	CASSARTGGFGELFF
TRBD1	TRBV5-8	once	TRBJ1-5	TGTGCCAGCAGCTTGGAGGGGGCAGGAGGTCAGCCCCAGCATTTT	CASSLEGAGGQPQHF
NA	TRBV7-9	NA	TRBJ2-3	TGTGCCAGCAGCTTTTCGCCAGGGGTGATCACAGATACGCAGTATTTT	CASSFSPGVITDTQYF
NA	TRBV5-4	NA	TRBJ2-1	TGTGCCAGCAGCTTGCGGGGTGGGAGCTCCTACAATGAGCAGTTCTTC	CASSLRGGSSYNEQFF
TRBD1	TRBV18	NA	TRBJ2-7	TGTGCCAGCTCACCCGGCGGGACAGGGGGCGGCGAGCAGTACTTC	CASSPGGTGGGEQYF
TRBD1	TRBV10-1	NA	TRBJ2-7	TGCGCCAGTAGTGGACAGGGCTCCTACGAGCAGTACTTC	CASSGQGSYEQYF
NA	TRBV28	NA	TRBJ2-7	TGTGCCAGCAGAAAGACAGCGCACTGCGAGCAGTACTTC	CASRKTAHCEQYF
TRBD1	TRBV6-5	NA	TRBJ1-2	TGTGCCAGCAGTTACGGACAGGGGTACGACTATGGCTACACCTTC	CASSYGQGYDYGYTF
TRBD1	TRBV2	NA	TRBJ1-4	TGTGCCAGCAGAAAGAGAACAGGGGGAACTAATGAAAAACTGTTTTTT	CASRKRTGGTNEKLFF
TRBD2	TRBV4-3	NA	TRBJ2-5	TGCGCCAGCAGCCAATCGCCAGGAGGGCAGCGGGGGGGCCCAGAGACCCAGTACTTC	CASSQSPGGQRGGPETQYF
TRBD1	TRBV7-6	NA	TRBJ1-2	TGTGCCAGCAGCTTATACAGGGGGCCTGGGAACTATGGCTACACCTTC	CASSLYRGPGNYGYTF
NA	TRBV10-3	NA	TRBJ2-3	TGTGCCATCAGTGAGTCGACGGGGGGCTCAGATACGCAGTATTTT	CAISESTGGSDTQYF
NA	TRBV2	NA	TRBJ2-7	TGTGCCAGCAGTGTGGACAGTATAAAGAAGGAGTACTTC	CASSVDSIKKEYF
TRBD1	TRBV10-1	NA	TRBJ2-5	TGCGCCAGCAGTGGGACAGGGTCGTCAGGAGAGACCCAGTACTTC	CASSGTGSSGETQYF
NA	TRBV7-2	NA	TRBJ1-1	TGTGCCAGCAGCTTAGGGGACACCGCGAACACTGAAGCTTTCTTT	CASSLGDTANTEAFF
NA	TRBV11-2	NA	TRBJ1-6	TGTGCCAGCGGGGGGGATTCACCCCTCCACTTT	CASGGDSPLHF
NA	TRBV4-1	NA	TRBJ1-3	TGTGCCAGCAGCCAAGCAGGGACTTCTGGAAACACCATATATTTT	CASSQAGTSGNTIYF
TRBD2	TRBV7-9	NA	TRBJ2-1	TGTGCCAGCAGCTTCGGGGGGGGTACCTACAATGAGCAGTTCTTC	CASSFGGGTYNEQFF
NA	TRBV7-6	NA	TRBJ1-2	TGTGCCAGCAGCTGGGGCCCGGGCCCCCTTTATGGCTACACCTTC	CASSWGPGPLYGYTF
TRBD1	TRBV4-3	once	TRBJ1-2	TGCGCCAGCAGCCAGACCCCAGGGGGTAGTTATGGCTACACCTTC	CASSQTPGGSYGYTF
NA	TRBV1	NA	TRBJ2-3	TGCACCAGCAGCTTGGGACTAGCGGGGCACACAGATACGCAGTATTTT	CTSSLGLAGHTDTQYF
NA	TRBV6-1	once	TRBJ1-5	TGTGCCAGCAGTGAGGCCGGGGATCAGCCCCAGCATTTT	CASSEAGDQPQHF
NA	TRBV7-2	NA	TRBJ2-5	TGTGCCAGCAGCTTAAGGCTAGACGGAAAGACCCAGTACTTC	CASSLRLDGKTQYF
NA	TRBV7-3	NA	TRBJ1-1	TGTGCCAGCAGCTCGGGGATGAACACTGAAGCTTTCTTT	CASSSGMNTEAFF
TRBD2	TRBV7-8	NA	TRBJ2-7	TGTGCCAGCAGCTTAGTAACGCCTAGCGGGGGGGGCGAGCAGTACTTC	CASSLVTPSGGGEQYF
NA	TRBV28	NA	TRBJ1-6	TGTGCCAGCGGCCGGGGGCCCCTCCACTTT	CASGRGPLHF
NA	TRBV29-1	NA	TRBJ2-3	TGCAGCGTTGAACAGGGGAACGGGCAGTATTTT	CSVEQGNGQYF
NA	TRBV18	NA	TRBJ2-6	TGTGCCAGCTCACGACTGGACAGCCTCTCTGGGGCCAACGTCCTGACTTTC	CASSRLDSLSGANVLTF
NA	TRBV4-1	NA	TRBJ2-1	TGCGCCAGCAGCCCCCCTCTCAGGTCCTACAATGAGCAGTTCTTC	CASSPPLRSYNEQFF
NA	TRBV4-1	NA	TRBJ2-7	TGCGCCAGCAGCCAAAGCGCCCGGACAGACTACGAGCAGTACTTC	CASSQSARTDYEQYF
TRBD1	TRBV11-2	few	TRBJ2-7	TGTGCCAGCAGCCGGGACAGGGGCTACGAGCAGTACTTC	CASSRDRGYEQYF
NA	TRBV19	NA	TRBJ2-7	TGTGCCAGTAGTATTTTGGGGGCAGCCGAGCAGTACTTC	CASSILGAAEQYF
NA	TRBV19	NA	TRBJ1-2	TGTGCCAGTATGGGTCAGACAGTCTATGGCTACACCTTC	CASMGQTVYGYTF
TRBD1	TRBV5-1	NA	TRBJ1-1	TGCGCCAGCAGGCCTCCGGGACAGGCGAGCACTGAAGCTTTCTTT	CASRPPGQASTEAFF
TRBD2	TRBV10-3	NA	TRBJ2-3	TGTGCCATCAGTGAGCGGGGGGTCCCTGGTTCGGGCACAGATACGCAGTATTTT	CAISERGVPGSGTDTQYF
TRBD1	TRBV5-1	NA	TRBJ2-7	TGCGCCAGCAGCTTTTGGGCAGGGGGTATCTACGAGCAGTACTTC	CASSFWAGGIYEQYF
NA	TRBV30	NA	TRBJ1-3	TGTGCCTGGCTGCAGTTACCCTCTGGAAACACCATATATTTT	CAWLQLPSGNTIYF
TRBD2	TRBV19	NA	TRBJ2-7	TGTGCCAGTAGTATGGGTAGCGGGGGACCCATCTCCTACGAGCAGTACTTC	CASSMGSGGPISYEQYF
TRBD1	TRBV5-8	NA	TRBJ2-5	TGTGCCAGCAGATTGACAGGGGTCGACGAGACCCAGTACTTC	CASRLTGVDETQYF
NA	TRBV6-5	NA	TRBJ1-6	TGTGCCAGCAGTTACGACCGGGAGTATAATTCACCCCTCCACTTT	CASSYDREYNSPLHF
TRBD2	TRBV30	NA	TRBJ2-3	TGTGCCTGGAGTGTTGGGGTAGCGGGGGGCCGCGGCACAGATACGCAGTATTTT	CAWSVGVAGGRGTDTQYF
NA	TRBV21-1	NA	TRBJ2-7	TGTGCCAGCAGCAAAGAGGGGTCCTACGAGCAGTACTTC	CASSKEGSYEQYF
NA	TRBV28	few	TRBJ1-4	TGTGCCAGCAGTCCGCCCAGGGAGGCTAAAAAACTGTTTTTT	CASSPPREAKKLFF
NA	TRBV5-1	once	TRBJ1-5	TGCGCCAGCAGCTTGGAATTAAATCAGCCCCAGCATTTT	CASSLELNQPQHF
TRBD2	TRBV19	NA	TRBJ2-3	TGTGCCAGTAGTATCTCGGGACTAAAGTATTTT	CASSISGLKYF
NA	TRBV6-4	NA	TRBJ1-5	TGTGCCAGCAGCTTAGATAGCAATCAGCCCCAGCATTTT	CASSLDSNQPQHF
NA	TRBV15	NA	TRBJ1-2	TGTGCCACCAGCAGAGATGCCCGACAGAGCTATGGCTACACCTTC	CATSRDARQSYGYTF
TRBD2	TRBV5-1	NA	TRBJ2-7	TGCGCCAGCAGCAGCGCTAGCGGGTCCTACGAGCAGTACTTC	CASSSASGSYEQYF
TRBD1	TRBV7-9	once	TRBJ2-3	TGTGCCAGCAGCTTATGGATGGGACAGGGAACAGATACGCAGTATTTT	CASSLWMGQGTDTQYF